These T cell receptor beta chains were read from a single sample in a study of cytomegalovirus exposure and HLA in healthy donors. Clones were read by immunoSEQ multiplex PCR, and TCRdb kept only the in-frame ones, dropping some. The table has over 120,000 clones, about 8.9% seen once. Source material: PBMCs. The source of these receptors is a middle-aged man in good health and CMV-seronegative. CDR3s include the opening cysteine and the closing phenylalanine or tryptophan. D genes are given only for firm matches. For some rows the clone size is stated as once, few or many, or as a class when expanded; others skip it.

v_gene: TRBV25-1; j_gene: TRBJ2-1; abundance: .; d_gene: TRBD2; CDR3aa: CASSEVRRGGRNEQFF; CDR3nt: TGTGCCAGCAGTGAAGTGAGGCGGGGGGGCCGGAATGAGCAGTTCTTC
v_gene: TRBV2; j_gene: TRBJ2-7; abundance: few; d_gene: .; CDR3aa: CASTKRVSYEQYF; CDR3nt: TGTGCCAGCACCAAGAGAGTGAGCTACGAGCAGTACTTC
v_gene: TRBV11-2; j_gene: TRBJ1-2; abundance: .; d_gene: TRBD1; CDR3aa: CASSSWGQGNYGYTF; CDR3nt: TGTGCCAGCAGCTCCTGGGGACAGGGGAACTATGGCTACACCTTC
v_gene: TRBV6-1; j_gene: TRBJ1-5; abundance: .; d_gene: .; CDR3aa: CASGPRDNQPQHF; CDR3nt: TGTGCCAGCGGTCCCCGGGACAATCAGCCCCAGCATTTT
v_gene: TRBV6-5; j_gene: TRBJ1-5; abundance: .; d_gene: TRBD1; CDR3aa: CASSPSGGGRWPQHF; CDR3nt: TGTGCCAGCAGTCCCTCAGGGGGTGGGCGGTGGCCCCAGCATTTT
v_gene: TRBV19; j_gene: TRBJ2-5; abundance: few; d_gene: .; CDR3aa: CASSGRDENQETQYF; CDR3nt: TGTGCCAGTAGTGGGCGGGACGAAAACCAAGAGACCCAGTACTTC
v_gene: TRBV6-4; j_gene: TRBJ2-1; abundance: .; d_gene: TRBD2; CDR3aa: CASSETSGDYNEQFF; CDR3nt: TGTGCCAGCAGTGAGACTAGCGGGGATTACAATGAGCAGTTCTTC
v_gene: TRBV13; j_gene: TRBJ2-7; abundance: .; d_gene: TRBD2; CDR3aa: CASSPTTSFNSYEQYF; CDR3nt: TGTGCCAGCAGCCCGACGACTAGCTTTAACTCCTACGAGCAGTACTTC
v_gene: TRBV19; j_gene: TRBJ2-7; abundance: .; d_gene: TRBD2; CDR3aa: CASSIRLAGGEQYF; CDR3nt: TGTGCCAGTAGTATTCGACTAGCGGGAGGCGAGCAGTACTTC
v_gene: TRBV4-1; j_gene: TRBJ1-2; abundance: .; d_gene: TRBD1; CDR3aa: CASSPGPRDRVDYGYPF; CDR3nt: TGCGCCAGCAGCCCCGGGCCCCGGGACAGGGTTGATTATGGCTACCCCTTC
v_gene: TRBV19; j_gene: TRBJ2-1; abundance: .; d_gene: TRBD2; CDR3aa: CASSYLLAGGNEQFF; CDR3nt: TGTGCCAGTAGTTACCTTCTAGCGGGAGGCAATGAGCAGTTCTTC
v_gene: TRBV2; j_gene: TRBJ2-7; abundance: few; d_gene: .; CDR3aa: CASSRNSYEQYF; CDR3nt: TGTGCCAGCTCTAGAAACTCCTACGAGCAGTACTTC
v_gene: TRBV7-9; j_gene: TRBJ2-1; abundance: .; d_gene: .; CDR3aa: CASSLESPYNEQFF; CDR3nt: TGTGCCAGCAGCTTAGAGAGCCCTTACAATGAGCAGTTCTTC
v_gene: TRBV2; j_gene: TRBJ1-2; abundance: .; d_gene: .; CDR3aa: CASSETVGPTAGYTF; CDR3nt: TGTGCCAGCAGCGAGACAGTGGGCCCCACTGCGGGCTACACCTTC
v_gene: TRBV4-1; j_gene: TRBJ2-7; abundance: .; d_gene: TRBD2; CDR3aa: CASSQEGGLAESYEQYF; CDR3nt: TGCGCCAGCAGCCAAGAGGGGGGACTAGCGGAATCCTACGAGCAGTACTTC
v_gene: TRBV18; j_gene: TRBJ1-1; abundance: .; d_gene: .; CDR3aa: CASSPVRTRDTEAFF; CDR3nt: TGTGCCAGCTCACCAGTTAGGACAAGGGACACTGAAGCTTTCTTT
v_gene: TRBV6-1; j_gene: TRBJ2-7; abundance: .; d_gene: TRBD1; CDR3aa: CASSPGTGNSYEQYF; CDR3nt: TGTGCCAGCAGTCCCGGGACAGGGAACTCCTACGAGCAGTACTTC
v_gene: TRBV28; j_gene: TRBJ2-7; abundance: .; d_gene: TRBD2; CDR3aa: CACKASGSSYEQYF; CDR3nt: TGTGCCTGTAAGGCTAGCGGGAGCTCCTACGAGCAGTACTTC
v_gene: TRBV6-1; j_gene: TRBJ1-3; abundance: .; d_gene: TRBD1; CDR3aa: CASSELDRAWTIYF; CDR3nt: TGTGCCAGCAGTGAGTTGGACAGGGCGTGGACCATATATTTT
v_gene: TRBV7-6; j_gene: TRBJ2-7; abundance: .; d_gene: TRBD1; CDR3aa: CASSGKTGGSAQYF; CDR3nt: TGTGCCAGCAGCGGAAAGACAGGGGGGTCCGCGCAGTACTTC
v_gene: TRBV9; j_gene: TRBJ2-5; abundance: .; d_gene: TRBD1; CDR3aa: CASSVGAADRGETQYF; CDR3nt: TGTGCCAGCAGCGTAGGAGCCGCCGACAGGGGAGAGACCCAGTACTTC
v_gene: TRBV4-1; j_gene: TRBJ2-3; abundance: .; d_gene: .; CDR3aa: CASSLEEAASTDTQYF; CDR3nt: TGCGCCAGCAGCCTTGAAGAGGCAGCTAGCACAGATACGCAGTATTTT
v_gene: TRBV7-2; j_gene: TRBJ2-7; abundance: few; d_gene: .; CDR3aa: CASSRFTSYEQYF; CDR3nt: TGTGCCAGCAGCCGCTTTACTAGCTACGAGCAGTACTTC
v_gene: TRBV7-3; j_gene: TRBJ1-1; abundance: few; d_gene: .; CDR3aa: CASSSGPRGTEAFF; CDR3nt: TGTGCCAGCAGCTCTGGACCTAGGGGAACTGAAGCTTTCTTT
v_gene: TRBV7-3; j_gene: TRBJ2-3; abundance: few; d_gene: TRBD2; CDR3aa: CASSPLAGGVDTQYF; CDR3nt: TGTGCCAGCAGCCCCCTAGCGGGAGGTGTAGATACGCAGTATTTT
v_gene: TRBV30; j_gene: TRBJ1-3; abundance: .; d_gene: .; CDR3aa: CAWSVAYGSSGNTIYF; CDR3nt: TGTGCCTGGAGTGTAGCGTACGGGAGCTCTGGAAACACCATATATTTT
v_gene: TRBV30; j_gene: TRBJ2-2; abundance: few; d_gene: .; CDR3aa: CAWSVPQKTGELFF; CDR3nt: TGTGCCTGGAGTGTACCCCAGAAAACCGGGGAGCTGTTTTTT
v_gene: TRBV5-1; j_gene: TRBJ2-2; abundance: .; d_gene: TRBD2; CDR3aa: CASSFGLAGPGELFF; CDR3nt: TGCGCCAGCAGCTTTGGACTAGCGGGACCCGGGGAGCTGTTTTTT
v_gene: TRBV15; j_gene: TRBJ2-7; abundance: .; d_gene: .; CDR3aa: CATSRGLQGQGKYF; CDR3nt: TGTGCCACCAGCAGAGGGCTGCAAGGTCAGGGGAAGTACTTC